A selection of T cell receptor beta chains follows, all from one sample in a study of shared clonotypes between healthy human individuals. The data were produced by immunoSEQ multiplex PCR, yet TCRdb's version contains in-frame clones alone and is incomplete. This sample has 1.5 million to 2.5 million clones, with less than 95% found just once. The material sequenced was naive CD8+ T cells sorted from blood. Receptor source: a man aged 18 to 30 in good health. Both conserved end residues are trimmed from each CDR3. Fields, in order: clone size, J gene, V gene, CDR3 protein. Clone size is given for some rows only: seen once, a few or many times, or a class if the clone is expanded.

clone_size: NA; j_call: TRBJ2-3; v_call: TRBV9; cdr3_aa: ASSVRAGPPDTQY
clone_size: NA; j_call: TRBJ1-1; v_call: TRBV2; cdr3_aa: ASSEVRGLAEAF
clone_size: NA; j_call: TRBJ2-5; v_call: TRBV15; cdr3_aa: ATSTGPQETQY
clone_size: NA; j_call: TRBJ1-5; v_call: TRBV19; cdr3_aa: ASSTTTGSNQPQH
clone_size: NA; j_call: TRBJ1-4; v_call: TRBV7-9; cdr3_aa: ASSSQMTGGDEKLF
clone_size: NA; j_call: TRBJ1-2; v_call: TRBV6-5; cdr3_aa: ASSTGTPNRGGYT
clone_size: NA; j_call: TRBJ1-6; v_call: TRBV27; cdr3_aa: ASSSQGASYNSPLH
clone_size: NA; j_call: TRBJ2-5; v_call: TRBV5-8; cdr3_aa: ASAGYTTVPGSETQY
clone_size: NA; j_call: TRBJ1-1; v_call: TRBV4-1; cdr3_aa: ASSQNWAANTEAF
clone_size: NA; j_call: TRBJ2-5; v_call: TRBV30; cdr3_aa: AWSWTAETQY
clone_size: NA; j_call: TRBJ2-2; v_call: TRBV18; cdr3_aa: ASSPIARAATGELF
clone_size: NA; j_call: TRBJ1-4; v_call: TRBV4-1; cdr3_aa: ASSQPPGGPTNEKLF
clone_size: NA; j_call: TRBJ2-7; v_call: TRBV14; cdr3_aa: ASSQVTEQY
clone_size: NA; j_call: TRBJ2-7; v_call: TRBV6-1; cdr3_aa: ASSEALVGYEQY
clone_size: NA; j_call: TRBJ2-7; v_call: TRBV2; cdr3_aa: ASSGLTNERY
clone_size: NA; j_call: TRBJ1-4; v_call: TRBV19; cdr3_aa: ASSDGLFNEKLF
clone_size: NA; j_call: TRBJ2-5; v_call: TRBV27; cdr3_aa: ASSLSDSNTETQY
clone_size: NA; j_call: TRBJ1-2; v_call: TRBV27; cdr3_aa: ASTPTTLGGHGYT
clone_size: NA; j_call: TRBJ2-7; v_call: TRBV6-1; cdr3_aa: ASSILFTGGYEQY
clone_size: NA; j_call: TRBJ2-2; v_call: TRBV9; cdr3_aa: ASSVGQFNTGELF
clone_size: NA; j_call: TRBJ1-1; v_call: TRBV4-1; cdr3_aa: ASSQETQAF
clone_size: NA; j_call: TRBJ2-2; v_call: TRBV6-5; cdr3_aa: ASSSFAGELF
clone_size: once; j_call: TRBJ2-2; v_call: TRBV7-6; cdr3_aa: ASSLSEATNTGELF
clone_size: NA; j_call: TRBJ2-7; v_call: TRBV13; cdr3_aa: ASSSPGQGTYEQY
clone_size: NA; j_call: TRBJ2-5; v_call: TRBV13; cdr3_aa: ASSSRNQETQY
clone_size: NA; j_call: TRBJ1-2; v_call: TRBV27; cdr3_aa: ASSVTTGTYGYT
clone_size: NA; j_call: TRBJ2-3; v_call: TRBV4-1; cdr3_aa: ASSLRHDRETDTQY
clone_size: NA; j_call: TRBJ2-3; v_call: TRBV10-3; cdr3_aa: AISEWGGTDTQY
clone_size: NA; j_call: TRBJ1-5; v_call: TRBV6-6; cdr3_aa: ASSPFTGNQPQH
clone_size: NA; j_call: TRBJ2-1; v_call: TRBV29-1; cdr3_aa: SAIERGGTYNEQF
clone_size: NA; j_call: TRBJ2-7; v_call: TRBV7-6; cdr3_aa: ASSQPGQGSYEQY
clone_size: NA; j_call: TRBJ1-6; v_call: TRBV4-3; cdr3_aa: ASSQDRGGPYNSPLH
clone_size: NA; j_call: TRBJ2-3; v_call: TRBV30; cdr3_aa: AWSAGTGIDTQY
clone_size: NA; j_call: TRBJ1-3; v_call: TRBV27; cdr3_aa: ASSPLVGPQGGNTIY
clone_size: NA; j_call: TRBJ1-5; v_call: TRBV27; cdr3_aa: ASSQFQGVQPQH
clone_size: NA; j_call: TRBJ2-3; v_call: TRBV27; cdr3_aa: ASSLVPSTDTQY
clone_size: NA; j_call: TRBJ1-5; v_call: TRBV6-6; cdr3_aa: ASSYSSYQPQH
clone_size: NA; j_call: TRBJ2-7; v_call: TRBV6-5; cdr3_aa: ASAYYRESYEQY
clone_size: few; j_call: TRBJ1-2; v_call: TRBV13; cdr3_aa: ASSLERGNYGYT
clone_size: NA; j_call: TRBJ2-7; v_call: TRBV27; cdr3_aa: ASSSSSYEQY
clone_size: NA; j_call: TRBJ2-1; v_call: TRBV7-9; cdr3_aa: ASSLYKGVYNEQF
clone_size: NA; j_call: TRBJ1-1; v_call: TRBV28; cdr3_aa: ASSFDTEAF
clone_size: NA; j_call: TRBJ2-7; v_call: TRBV5-1; cdr3_aa: ASSVSETGAYEQY
clone_size: few; j_call: TRBJ2-1; v_call: TRBV29-1; cdr3_aa: SVVRVGEQF
clone_size: NA; j_call: TRBJ2-1; v_call: TRBV7-9; cdr3_aa: ASSLLGYNEQF
clone_size: NA; j_call: TRBJ2-4; v_call: TRBV6-1; cdr3_aa: ASGERLAKNIQY
clone_size: NA; j_call: TRBJ2-1; v_call: TRBV4-1; cdr3_aa: ASSQDWASGDSYNEQF
clone_size: NA; j_call: TRBJ2-1; v_call: TRBV25-1; cdr3_aa: ASQWGVYNEQF
clone_size: NA; j_call: TRBJ1-2; v_call: TRBV7-8; cdr3_aa: ASSPGQGAIYGYT
clone_size: NA; j_call: TRBJ1-1; v_call: TRBV21-1; cdr3_aa: ASSFLVVDRNTEAF
clone_size: NA; j_call: TRBJ1-5; v_call: TRBV5-7; cdr3_aa: ASRNDRGGQPQH
clone_size: NA; j_call: TRBJ2-2; v_call: TRBV9; cdr3_aa: ASSVASGGLFAGELF
clone_size: NA; j_call: TRBJ2-5; v_call: TRBV19; cdr3_aa: ASSIELDGQETQY
clone_size: NA; j_call: TRBJ2-3; v_call: TRBV7-9; cdr3_aa: ASSPQGSSTDTQY
clone_size: NA; j_call: TRBJ2-1; v_call: TRBV29-1; cdr3_aa: SVEGRGSSYNEQF
clone_size: once; j_call: TRBJ2-3; v_call: TRBV10-2; cdr3_aa: ASRALGPTDTQY
clone_size: NA; j_call: TRBJ2-1; v_call: TRBV27; cdr3_aa: ASSFSGVEQF
clone_size: NA; j_call: TRBJ2-1; v_call: TRBV5-4; cdr3_aa: ASSSTGEGYNEQF
clone_size: NA; j_call: TRBJ1-6; v_call: TRBV5-4; cdr3_aa: ASSLAGVGNSPLH